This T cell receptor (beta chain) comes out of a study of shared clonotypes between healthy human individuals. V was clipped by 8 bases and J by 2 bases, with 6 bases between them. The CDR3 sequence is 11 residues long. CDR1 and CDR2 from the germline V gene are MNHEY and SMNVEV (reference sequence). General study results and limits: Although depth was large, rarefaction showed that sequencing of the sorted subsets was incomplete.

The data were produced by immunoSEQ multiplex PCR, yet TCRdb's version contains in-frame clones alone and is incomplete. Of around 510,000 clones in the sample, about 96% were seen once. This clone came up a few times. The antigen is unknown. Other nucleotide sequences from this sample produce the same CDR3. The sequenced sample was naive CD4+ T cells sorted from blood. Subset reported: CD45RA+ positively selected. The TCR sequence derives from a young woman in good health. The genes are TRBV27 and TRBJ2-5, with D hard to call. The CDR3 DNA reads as TGTGCCAGCGGACGTCAAGAGACCCAGTACTTC. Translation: CASGRQETQYF.